Presented here are 29 T cell receptor beta chains from one specimen sequenced in a study of blood T cell repertoires in COVID-19. The data were produced by immunoSEQ multiplex PCR, yet TCRdb's version contains in-frame clones alone and is incomplete. This sample yields tens of thousands of clones, of which roughly 75% are seen a single time; approximately 15% belongs to the top ten. The material sequenced was peripheral blood. The receptors come from a man aged 60-69 years with COVID-19, enrolled during active disease.

The genes are TRBV10-3 and TRBJ2-7; 13 bases are a match to TRBD2. The CDR3 is 16 amino acids. V gave up 0 bases and J gave up 2 bases; unmatched junction bases: 1. Germline V lookup: CDR1 ENHRY, CDR2 SYGVKD. The CDR3 here is CAISESTSGRTYEQYF. The DNA for the CDR3 is TGTGCCATCAGTGAGTCGACTAGCGGGAGGACCTACGAGCAGTACTTC.

V gene TRBV5-4 combines with J gene TRBJ2-2; 7 bases are a match to TRBD2. The germline CDR1 and CDR2 sequences are SGHNT and YYREEE (reference sequence). The CDR3 has 16 residues. With 4 bases clipped from V and 6 bases from J, the junction kept 12 bases outside the gene matches. The CDR3 is CASSTLGAGVSGELFF. CDR3 bases: TGTGCCAGCAGCACCCTCGGGGCGGGAGTCTCCGGGGAGCTGTTTTTT.

This clone was observed a few times. The chain links TRBV6-2 or TRBV6-3 to TRBJ1-5; D is unresolved. Germline CDR1 MNHEY, CDR2 SVGEGT. The CDR3 has 13 amino acids. V lost 1 base to trimming and J lost 6 bases, with 7 bases between them. This CDR3 is CASSYYSRQPQHF. The CDR3 coding sequence is TGTGCCAGCAGTTACTACAGCCGTCAGCCCCAGCATTTT.

The chain has TRBV21-1 and TRBJ2-7; the table's D call, TRBD2, has no DNA check behind it. TRBV21-1 is assigned pseudogene status. The CDR3 spans 20 residues. CDR3 sequence: CASTKKRFSSLAGGTYEQYF. The DNA of the CDR3 is TGTGCCAGCACCAAAAAACGGTTTTCCTCCTTAGCGGGAGGTACCTACGAGCAGTACTTC.

The chain uses TRBV11-3 and TRBJ2-7; 7 nucleotides agree with TRBD2. CDR3 length: 14 amino acids. The germline V gene has CDR1 SGHNT and CDR2 YENEEA. V gave up 2 bases and J gave up 6 bases; unmatched junction bases: 7. The CDR3 sequence: CASSLKKRDLEQYF. The CDR3, as DNA: TGTGCCAGCAGCTTAAAAAAGCGGGACCTCGAGCAGTACTTC.

The chain joins TRBV7-9 to TRBJ1-2; possible D gene TRBD1, 6 bases. Per the germline V gene, CDR1 is SEHNR and CDR2 is FQNEAQ (reference sequence). The CDR3 has 13 residues. The ends were cut back, 5 bases at V and 2 bases at J, with 9 bases in the middle. CDR3 nucleotide sequence: TGTGCCAGCAGCCTAGGACAGAACTATGGCTACACCTTC. Protein: CASSLGQNYGYTF.

This clone appeared once. This chain joins TRBV9 and TRBJ1-1, with TRBD1 matching 8 bases. Germline loops: CDR1 SGDLS, CDR2 YYNGEE. Trimming at V came to 5 bases and at J to 3 bases, leaving 6 bases not matched to a gene. The CDR3 extends over 14 amino acids. As DNA, the CDR3 is TGTGCCAGCAGAAGTGGGACAGGAGACACTGAAGCTTTCTTT. Protein: CASRSGTGDTEAFF. Looking up the rest from reference TRBV9 and TRBJ1-1 gives the full variable domain: DSGVTQTPKHLITATGQRVTLRCSPRSGDLSVYWYQQSLDQGLQFLIQYYNGEERAKGNILERFSAQQFPDLHSELNLSSLELGDSALYFCASRSGTGDTEAFFGQGTRLTVV.

This clone was observed a few times. The chain combines TRBV3-1 (or the pseudogene TRBV3-2) with TRBJ1-1; D unresolved. Germline CDR1 reads LGHDT; CDR2 reads YNNKEL (reference sequence). The CDR3 sequence is 14 residues long. V was trimmed by 4 bases and J by 2 bases, leaving 11 bases between them. CDR3: CASSLSAGNTEAFF. In nucleotides, the CDR3 is TGTGCCAGCAGCCTGAGTGCGGGCAACACTGAAGCTTTCTTT.

V usage is TRBV18 and J usage is TRBJ2-7, with TRBD2 matching 13 bases. The germline V gene encodes CDR1 KGHSH and CDR2 LQKENI. Losses at the gene ends were 6 bases for V and 5 bases for J; bases not matched to a gene: 7. This CDR3 spans 15 amino acids. CDR3 sequence: CASSLGTSGNNEQYF. In DNA form, the CDR3 reads TGTGCCAGCTCCCTTGGGACTAGCGGGAATAACGAGCAGTACTTC.

This clone was detected once. The gene calls are TRBV5-6 and TRBJ2-6, with D unclear. This CDR3 is built from 15 residues. The V gene lost 0 bases and the J gene lost 1 base, with 5 bases spanning the gap. Germline V gene lookup returns CDR1 SGHDT and CDR2 YYEEEE. CDR3 DNA sequence: TGTGCCAGCAGCTTGGGGCAGTCTGGGGCCAACGTCCTGACTTTC. It specifies CASSLGQSGANVLTF.

V is TRBV27 and J is TRBJ2-5, with TRBD1 as a possible D gene (6 bases). The CDR3 loop spans 15 amino acids. V lost 6 bases and J lost 0, with 14 bases in between. Per the germline V gene, CDR1 is MNHEY and CDR2 is SMNVEV (reference sequence). The CDR3 loop is CASSQSWTDQETQYF. The CDR3 nucleotides are TGTGCCAGCAGCCAATCTTGGACAGACCAAGAGACCCAGTACTTC.

This clone has a single count. J is TRBJ1-5 and V is TRBV18; tentative D call: TRBD1 (5 bases). Trimming stripped 3 bases from V and 2 bases from J, with 14 bases between. Germline loops: CDR1 KGHSH, CDR2 LQKENI. The CDR3 is 16 residues long. CDR3: CASSPGAGGGNQPQHF. CDR3 DNA: TGTGCCAGCTCACCGGGAGCGGGGGGGGGCAATCAGCCCCAGCATTTT.

This clone was seen more than once but under ten times. J is TRBJ1-5 and V is TRBV2; D gene unclear. Trimming pared 0 bases from V and 2 bases from J, leaving 11 bases between. Germline CDR1 SNHLY, CDR2 FYNNEI. The CDR3 is 16 amino acids. The CDR3 DNA reads as TGTGCCAGCAGTGAAGCAAGGGAGGTAGGCAATCAGCCCCAGCATTTT. This codes for CASSEAREVGNQPQHF.

This chain joins TRBV11-2 and TRBJ1-1, with 8 bases matching TRBD1. V lost 7 bases and J lost 3; bases outside the gene matches: 7. The CDR3 spans 14 residues. The V gene's germline CDR1 is SGHAT and CDR2 FQNNGV. The CDR3 sequence is CASTLTDRDTEAFF. DNA for the CDR3: TGTGCCAGCACCCTTACGGACAGGGACACTGAAGCTTTCTTT. Supplemented by reference TRBV11-2 and TRBJ1-1, the full variable domain reads EAGVAQSPRYKIIEKRQSVAFWCNPISGHATLYWYQQILGQGPKLLIQFQNNGVVDDSQLPKDRFSAERLKGVDSTLKIQPAKLEDSAVYLCASTLTDRDTEAFFGQGTRLTVV.

The count of this clone is one. The chain joins TRBV5-4 to TRBJ1-6, with D unresolved. The germline V and J ends were trimmed by 3 bases and 5 bases, with 3 bases remaining between them. Looked up from germline, CDR1 is SGHNT and CDR2 is YYREEE (reference sequence). This CDR3 is built from 12 residues. In DNA, the CDR3 is TGTGCCAGCAGCTCGGATAATTCACCCCTCCACTTT. Its translation is CASSSDNSPLHF.

The chain carries TRBV29-1 and TRBJ2-7; 10 nucleotides match TRBD2. After removal of 6 bases from V and 5 bases from J, the junction contained 13 bases not matched to a gene. Germline CDR1 and CDR2: SQVTM and ANQGSEA. CDR3 length equals 15 residues. DNA for the CDR3: TGCAGCGTGGAAACCCTAGCGGGAGTCAGGAACGAGCAGTACTTC. This translates into CSVETLAGVRNEQYF.

The chain carries TRBV3-1 (or the pseudogene TRBV3-2) and TRBJ2-3, with 7 bases that match TRBD2. Germline V lookup: CDR1 LGHDT, CDR2 YNNKEL (reference sequence). CDR3 length: 17 residues. The V and J ends lost 1 base and 2 bases, in that order; junction bases with no gene match: 9. The CDR3 sequence: CASSQGWAGVPTDTQYF. The DNA of the CDR3 is TGTGCCAGCAGCCAAGGGTGGGCGGGGGTTCCCACAGATACGCAGTATTTT.

The chain recombines TRBV20-1 with TRBJ1-4; 8 bases are shared with TRBD1. Per germline, CDR1 DFQATT and CDR2 SNEGSKA (reference sequence). With 3 bases clipped from V and 2 bases from J, the junction kept 5 bases outside the gene matches. The CDR3 is 15 amino acids. In DNA, the CDR3 is TGCAGTGCTAGTGGACAGGGTGCGACTAATGAAAAACTGTTTTTT. This translates into CSASGQGATNEKLFF.

This clone came up a few times. The chain uses TRBV24-1 and TRBJ2-1; no clear D gene. The CDR3 totals 12 residues. Trimming cost V 9 bases and J 6 bases, with 11 bases left between them. Germline lookup yields CDR1 KGHDR and CDR2 SFDVKD. CDR3 sequence reads: CATAGAFNEQFF. Written as DNA, the CDR3 is TGTGCCACCGCAGGTGCCTTCAATGAGCAGTTCTTC.

The chain employs TRBV2 and TRBJ2-5, with 11 bases lining up with TRBD2. CDR1 SNHLY and CDR2 FYNNEI come from the germline V gene. J gave up 7 bases and V 5 bases, and 0 bases lay outside the gene matches. This CDR3 contains 12 residues. CDR3 sequence reads: CASSLAGGTQYF. CDR3 bases: TGTGCCAGCAGTCTAGCGGGAGGGACCCAGTACTTC.

The chain uses TRBV30 and TRBJ2-2; tentatively, D is TRBD2 (6 bases). V was cut by 2 bases and J by 10 bases, with 23 bases left in between. Germline V lookup: CDR1 GTSNPN, CDR2 SVGIG (reference sequence). CDR3 length equals 16 residues. The chain's CDR3 is CAWSPSRASEYVELFF. In DNA form, the CDR3 reads TGTGCCTGGAGTCCAAGCCGGGCTAGCGAATATGTGGAGCTGTTTTTT.

The chain joins TRBV11-3 to TRBJ2-1, with D perhaps matching TRBD2 (6 bases). The CDR3 is made up of 14 amino acids. The germline V gene encodes CDR1 SGHNT and CDR2 YENEEA. V lost 5 bases, J lost 7 bases, and 15 bases lay in between. The CDR3 DNA is TGTGCCAGCAGCCTCCGGGACTCCTCAAATGAGCAGTTCTTC. This encodes CASSLRDSSNEQFF.

The CDR3 reads CASSLTGGSTDTQYF. Here the CDR3 DNA reads TGTGCCAGCAGCTTGACAGGAGGCAGCACAGATACGCAGTATTTT. V gene TRBV11-1 combines with J gene TRBJ2-3; the D gene is possibly TRBD1 (6 bases). Germline CDR1 reads SGHAT; CDR2 reads FQDESV (reference sequence). The CDR3 has 15 amino acids. V was shortened by 3 bases and J by 0 bases, with 10 bases between the two germline ends.

This chain joins TRBV11-2 and TRBJ2-4; TRBD2 agrees at 7 bases. Per germline, CDR1 SGHAT and CDR2 FQNNGV. Trimming cost V 5 bases and J 1 base; bases outside gene matches: 14. This CDR3 region has 18 residues. CDR3 sequence reads: CASSRRGEGFVAKNIQYF. CDR3 nucleotide sequence: TGTGCCAGCAGCCGCCGGGGGGAGGGTTTTGTGGCCAAAAACATTCAGTACTTC.

This chain links TRBV5-1 with TRBJ2-3, with D perhaps TRBD1 (6 bases). The CDR3 has 15 residues. CDR1 is SGHRS and CDR2 is YFSETQ in the germline V gene. V gave up 2 bases and J gave up 2 bases, with 12 bases separating them. In nucleotides, the CDR3 is TGCGCCAGCAGCTTCGTGGGGGCTGTCACAGATACGCAGTATTTT. This encodes CASSFVGAVTDTQYF.

The V call is TRBV7-6, the J call TRBJ1-1; TRBD1 aligns across 8 bases. Germline V gives CDR1 SGHVS, CDR2 FNYEAQ. The junction had 4 bases not matched to a gene; V was cut back by 1 base and J by 3 bases. This CDR3 contains 15 residues. The CDR3 DNA is TGTGCCAGCAGCTTAGGCAGGGGGCGGGACACTGAAGCTTTCTTT. It is translated as CASSLGRGRDTEAFF.

The chain recombines TRBV5-1 with TRBJ1-2; 7 nucleotides line up with TRBD1. Germline CDR1 and CDR2: SGHRS and YFSETQ. There are 13 residues in the CDR3. J lost 7 bases, V lost 4 bases, and 7 bases had no gene match. The CDR3 loop is CASSVETGVGYTF. CDR3 coding DNA: TGCGCCAGCAGCGTTGAAACAGGGGTTGGCTACACCTTC.

The chain joins TRBV6-1 to TRBJ1-5; a weak D match, TRBD1 (6 bases). The CDR3 has 14 residues. V was pared by 2 bases and J by 8 bases, with 13 bases between. Per the germline V gene, CDR1 is MNHNS and CDR2 is SASEGT. The CDR3 region is CASSESGDEEPQHF. The CDR3 coding sequence is TGTGCCAGCAGTGAATCAGGGGATGAGGAGCCCCAGCATTTT.

The chain is built from TRBV2 and TRBJ1-5, with 11 bases lining up with TRBD1. The CDR3 loop spans 15 amino acids. CDR1 is SNHLY and CDR2 is FYNNEI in the germline V gene. V lost 6 bases to trimming and J lost 4 bases; unmatched junction nucleotides: 5. CDR3 loop: CASRARDRGNQPQHF. The CDR3 DNA reads as TGTGCCAGCAGGGCCCGGGACAGGGGGAATCAGCCCCAGCATTTT.